This T cell receptor beta chain was sequenced during a study of blood T cell repertoires in COVID-19. Study information: Researchers got acute and convalescent COVID-19 samples from the United States, Italy and Spain. PBMCs, B-cell-depleted T cells, or T cells provided the cDNA or gDNA that made up the material.

In the authors' methods: By means of reference gene primer amplification, nucleated cell counts were estimated. The data were produced by immunoSEQ multiplex PCR, yet TCRdb's version contains in-frame clones alone and is incomplete. D and trimming come from the DNA, and the V and J calls and clone size come from that table. The data show 270,000 or so clones, 80% to 85% seen once. This TCR derives from a woman in her sixties or seventies with active or convalescent COVID-19. Input material: peripheral blood.

Written as DNA, the CDR3 is TGCGCCAGCAGTGGGAACAGCGGGGGGTTTACAGATACGCAGTATTTT. It specifies CASSGNSGGFTDTQYF. The gene calls are TRBV10-1 and TRBJ2-3; 9 bases are a match to TRBD2. Germline V gene lookup returns CDR1 WNHNN and CDR2 SYGVQD (reference sequence). The J segment lost 3 bases and the V segment lost 4 bases, leaving 8 bases of the junction unmatched. CDR3 length: 16 residues.